This T cell receptor beta chain stems from a study of HIV-infected patients and healthy controls. Germline loops: CDR1 DFQATT, CDR2 SNEGSKA (reference sequence). The CDR3 runs to 14 residues. Trimming at V came to 5 bases and at J to 7 bases, leaving 10 bases not matched to a gene. Each CDR3 protein is one row after TCRdb ran MiXCR on the 5' RACE reads. The sample shows tens of thousands of distinct CDR3 sequences, approximately 15% of them seen only once. This clonotype has more than one count but fewer than ten. The chain is built from TRBV20-1 and TRBJ1-5; 8 nucleotides agree with TRBD1. Material for sequencing was CD4+ T cells from blood. The clonotype was recovered from a human donor in good health. CDR3 in amino acids: CSAGDRSWGQPQHF. The CDR3 DNA follows: TGCAGTGCTGGGGACAGGTCTTGGGGGCAGCCCCAGCATTTT.